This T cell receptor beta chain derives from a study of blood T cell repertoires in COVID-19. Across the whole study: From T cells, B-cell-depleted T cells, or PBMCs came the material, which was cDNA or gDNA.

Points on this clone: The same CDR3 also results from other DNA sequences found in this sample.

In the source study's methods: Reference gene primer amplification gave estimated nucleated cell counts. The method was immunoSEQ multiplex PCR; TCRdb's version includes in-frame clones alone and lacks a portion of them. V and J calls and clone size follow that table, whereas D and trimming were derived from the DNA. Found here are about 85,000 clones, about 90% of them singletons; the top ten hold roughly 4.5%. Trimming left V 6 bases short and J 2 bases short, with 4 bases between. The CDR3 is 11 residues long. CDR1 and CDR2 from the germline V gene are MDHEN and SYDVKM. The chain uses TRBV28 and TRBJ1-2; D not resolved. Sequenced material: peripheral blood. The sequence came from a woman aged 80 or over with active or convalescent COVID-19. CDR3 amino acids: CASSGNYGYTF. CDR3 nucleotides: TGTGCCAGCAGCGGGAACTATGGCTACACCTTC.